This T cell receptor beta chain derives from a study of cytomegalovirus exposure and HLA in healthy donors. About the study: The 120 or so validation repertoires were reported in a later analysis to have been generated on the same platform as the roughly 700 first-cohort repertoires.

The germline V gene encodes CDR1 SQVTM and CDR2 ANQGSEA. This CDR3 region has 13 residues. V lost 5 bases, J lost 1 base, and 11 bases lay in between. Generated by immunoSEQ multiplex PCR, the TCRdb table keeps only in-frame clones and is missing some. The sample records roughly 190,000 clones, about 89% being singletons. The specimen was PBMCs. J is TRBJ1-2 and V is TRBV29-1, with D tentatively TRBD1 (6 bases). The clonotype comes from a man younger than 40 in good health and CMV-seropositive. CDR3 in DNA: TGCAGCGTTTTCAGGGGAATTAACTATGGCTACACCTTC. It translates to CSVFRGINYGYTF.